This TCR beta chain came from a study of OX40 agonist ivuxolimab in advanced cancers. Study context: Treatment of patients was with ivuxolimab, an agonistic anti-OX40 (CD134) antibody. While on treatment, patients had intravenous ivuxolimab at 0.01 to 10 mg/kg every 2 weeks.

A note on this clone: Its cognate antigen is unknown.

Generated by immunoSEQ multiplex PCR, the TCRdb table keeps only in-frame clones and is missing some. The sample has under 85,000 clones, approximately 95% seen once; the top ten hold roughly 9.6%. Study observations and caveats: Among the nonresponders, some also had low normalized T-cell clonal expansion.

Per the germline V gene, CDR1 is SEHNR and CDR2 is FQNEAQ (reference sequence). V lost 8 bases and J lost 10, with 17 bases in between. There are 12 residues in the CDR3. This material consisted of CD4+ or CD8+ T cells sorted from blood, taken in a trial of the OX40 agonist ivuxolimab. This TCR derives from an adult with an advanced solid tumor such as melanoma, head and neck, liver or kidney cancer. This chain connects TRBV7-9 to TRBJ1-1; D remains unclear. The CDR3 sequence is CASSFGDSGAFF. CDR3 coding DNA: TGTGCCAGCTCCTTTGGGGATTCGGGAGCTTTCTTT.